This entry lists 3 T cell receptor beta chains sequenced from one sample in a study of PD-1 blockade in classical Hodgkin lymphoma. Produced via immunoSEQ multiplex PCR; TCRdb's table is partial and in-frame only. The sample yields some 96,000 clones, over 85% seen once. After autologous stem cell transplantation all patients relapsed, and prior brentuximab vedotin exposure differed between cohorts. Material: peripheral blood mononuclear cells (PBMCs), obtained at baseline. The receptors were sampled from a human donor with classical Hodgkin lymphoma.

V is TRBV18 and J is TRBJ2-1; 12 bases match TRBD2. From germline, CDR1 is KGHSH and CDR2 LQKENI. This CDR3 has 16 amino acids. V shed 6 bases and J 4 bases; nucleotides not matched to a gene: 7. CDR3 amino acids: CASSQRTSGTYNEQFF. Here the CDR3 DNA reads TGTGCCAGCTCCCAGAGGACTAGCGGGACTTACAATGAGCAGTTCTTC.

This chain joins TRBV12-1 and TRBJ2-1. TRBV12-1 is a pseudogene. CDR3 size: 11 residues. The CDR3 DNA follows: TGTGCCAGCAGCGCCGAATATGAGCAGTTCTTC. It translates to CASSAEYEQFF.

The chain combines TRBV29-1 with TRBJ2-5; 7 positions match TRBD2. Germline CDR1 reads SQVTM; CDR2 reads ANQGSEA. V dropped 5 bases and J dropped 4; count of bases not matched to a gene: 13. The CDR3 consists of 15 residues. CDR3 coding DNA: TGCAGCGTTCACGTGACTAGCCTGGTAAGAGAGACCCAGTACTTC. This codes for CSVHVTSLVRETQYF.